This T cell receptor (beta chain) came from a study of blood T cell repertoires in COVID-19. TCRdb's table, derived via immunoSEQ multiplex PCR, lists solely in-frame clones and lacks some. The sample carries about 230,000 clones, over 75% recorded once. V lost 0 bases and J lost 9; bases outside the gene matches: 5. Germline CDR1 reads LGHDT; CDR2 reads YNNKEL (reference sequence). This CDR3 is 16 amino acids long. The rearrangement uses TRBV3-1 (or the pseudogene TRBV3-2) and TRBJ2-1; 13 bases match TRBD2. The receptor's source is a woman of 80 years or more with acute or convalescent COVID-19. Sequenced input: peripheral blood. The CDR3 DNA reads as TGTGCCAGCAGCCAAGATCGGGGACTAGCGGGAATTGAGCAGTTCTTC. Its translation: CASSQDRGLAGIEQFF.